This is a list of T cell receptor beta chains from one sample in a study of CD8+CD57+ T cells in acquired aplastic anemia. TCRdb independently ran MiXCR on the reads; one entry per CDR3 protein. Of 150,000 to 200,000 distinct CDR3 sequences detected, about three fifths appear once; the ten largest clones hold roughly 50%. The specimen sequenced was sorted CD4+, CD8+, or CD8+CD57+ T cells (not recorded which) from PBMCs. The receptors originated from a human donor with severe aplastic anemia or a healthy control (not recorded which). The CDR3 runs from the conserved cysteine through the conserved F or W. A D gene is named only where the DNA matches it firmly. The listing skips clone size in some rows; elsewhere it reads once, few, many or a size class.

TRBV7-8,TRBJ2-1,many,14,-,CASSQGGSYNEQFF,TGTGCCAGCAGCCAGGGGGGGTCCTACAATGAGCAGTTCTTC
TRBV10-3,TRBJ1-2,few,14,-,CAISGRTENYGYTF,TGTGCCATCAGTGGTAGGACCGAGAACTATGGCTACACCTTC
TRBV7-9,TRBJ2-5,-,13,TRBD2,CATSTSGKETQYF,TGTGCCACCTCGACTAGCGGAAAAGAGACCCAGTACTTC
TRBV3-1,TRBJ2-1,-,14,TRBD2,CASSQGGLGVEQFF,TGTGCCAGCAGCCAAGGGGGACTAGGAGTTGAGCAGTTCTTC
TRBV20-1,TRBJ1-1,-,13,-,CSANGGVETEAFF,TGCAGTGCGAATGGTGGGGTCGAGACTGAAGCTTTCTTT
TRBV20-1,TRBJ2-2,few,17,TRBD1,CSARRTGGSANTGELFF,TGCAGTGCTAGGAGGACAGGAGGCTCCGCGAACACCGGGGAGCTGTTTTTT
TRBV7-2,TRBJ1-6,once,16,-,CASSLAGQGVGSPLHF,TGTGCCAGCAGCTTAGCGGGGCAGGGCGTCGGGTCACCCCTCCACTTT
TRBV7-9,TRBJ2-4,-,13,-,CASSLRGQDIQYF,TGCGCCAGCAGCTTGCGCGGACAAGACATTCAGTACTTC
TRBV6-4,TRBJ2-5,-,12,-,CASSDRGETQYF,TGTGCCAGCAGTGACAGGGGAGAGACCCAGTACTTC
TRBV20-1,TRBJ1-1,-,12,-,CSARGQDTEAFF,TGCAGTGCTAGAGGTCAGGACACTGAAGCTTTCTTT
TRBV2,TRBJ1-2,many,18,TRBD1,CASSEAWTGKVGHYGYTF,TGTGCCAGCAGTGAAGCGTGGACAGGGAAGGTCGGTCACTATGGCTACACCTTC
TRBV10-3,TRBJ2-2,-,15,TRBD2,CAISASGLNTGELFF,TGTGCCATCAGTGCTAGCGGGCTGAACACCGGGGAGCTGTTTTTT
TRBV7-8,TRBJ2-5,-,16,TRBD1,CASSQAQTGGQETQYF,TGTGCCAGCAGCCAAGCACAGACAGGGGGACAAGAGACCCAGTACTTC